This TCR beta chain was identified in a study of blood T cell repertoires in COVID-19. Study-wide background: Samples representing acute and convalescent COVID-19 were sourced from the United States, Italy and Spain.

Unmatched junction bases numbered 5, after V lost 8 bases and J lost 4 bases. From germline, CDR1 is MRHNA and CDR2 SNTAGT. The CDR3 covers 13 residues. TCRdb keeps only in-frame clones here, not all; method: immunoSEQ multiplex PCR. The sample has about 260,000 clones; 75% to 90% are singletons. The chain has TRBV6-4 and TRBJ2-1; the match to TRBD2 covers 7 bases. This sequence was found in a man aged 55-75 years who had recovered from COVID-19. What was sequenced was peripheral blood. As DNA, the CDR3 is TGTGCCAGCGGCCTCGGGGGGTACAATGAGCAGTTCTTC. Its translation: CASGLGGYNEQFF.